This is a list of T cell receptor beta chains from one sample in a study of T cells of healthy individuals. TCRdb independently ran MiXCR on the 5' RACE reads; one entry per CDR3 protein. The sample shows around 80,000 distinct CDR3 sequences, approximately 4.8% of them seen only once. These TCRs come from a female donor in good health. The CDR3 runs from the conserved cysteine through the conserved F or W.

v_gene	j_gene	CDR3aa
TRBV5-1	TRBJ2-1	CASSPSRERGGWDEQFF
TRBV20-1	TRBJ1-5	CSASPPGYSNQPQHF
TRBV7-2	TRBJ2-7	CASTPGVPTYEQYF
TRBV30	TRBJ2-3	CAWSVMVDTQYF
TRBV27	TRBJ2-2	CASSLYAGWIGYTGELFF
TRBV13	TRBJ2-1	CASSQAGTAYNEQFF
TRBV6-6	TRBJ2-5	CASSDSLALQETQYF
TRBV18	TRBJ1-1	CASSRGQGLQNTEAFF
TRBV29-1	TRBJ2-7	CSVGTLTGLPSSYEQYF
TRBV12-3/TRBV12-4	TRBJ1-1	CASSLRGPMNTEAFF
TRBV20-1	TRBJ1-1	CSAYTGDTEAFF
TRBV6-1	TRBJ1-1	CASSLAGEAYPNTEAFF
TRBV12-3/TRBV12-4	TRBJ2-2	CASSLGAGGRVTGELFF
TRBV12-3/TRBV12-4	TRBJ1-3	CASSWDRDPRDSGNTIYF
TRBV7-2	TRBJ2-2	CASSQGGTAGRELFF
TRBV29-1	TRBJ2-3	CSVTGRYTDTQYF
TRBV9	TRBJ2-1	CASSPRTSGSFSNEQFF
TRBV7-2	TRBJ2-2	CASTKTANTGELFF
TRBV11-2	TRBJ2-2	CASSSGLAGGGSTGELFF
TRBV6-5	TRBJ1-2	CASSLQQGTGYTF
TRBV6-6	TRBJ2-6	CASSYSISGGANVLTF
TRBV28	TRBJ2-7	CASSLGPAGGYEQYF
TRBV7-2	TRBJ2-3	CASSPPGTSGSDTQYF
TRBV28	TRBJ1-2	CASSPPPGGAYGYTF
TRBV9	TRBJ2-7	CASSLGTIAYEQYF
TRBV29-1	TRBJ1-2	CSVGRGGNYGYTF
TRBV28	TRBJ2-5	CASSLPGQGRETQYF
TRBV19	TRBJ2-7	CASQGDRGSEQYF
TRBV5-1	TRBJ1-1	CASRRVGTNTEAFF
TRBV7-9	TRBJ2-3	CASSLSGPPPDTQYF
TRBV3-1	TRBJ1-4	CASSQDPADATNEKLFF
TRBV28	TRBJ2-3	CASSSVGERGTDTQYF
TRBV7-2	TRBJ2-1	CASSPGQGYNEQFF
TRBV7-9	TRBJ1-1	CASSLRPTEAFF
TRBV29-1	TRBJ1-5	CSVAGTSNQPQHF
TRBV6-1	TRBJ1-2	CASTGYTGGDGYTF
TRBV7-9	TRBJ1-1	CASSLGLARNTEAFF
TRBV19	TRBJ1-5	CASSIGMQPQHF
TRBV7-2	TRBJ2-3	CASSLGGGGRAPSTDTQYF
TRBV4-2	TRBJ2-1	CASSRLGQGGEQFF